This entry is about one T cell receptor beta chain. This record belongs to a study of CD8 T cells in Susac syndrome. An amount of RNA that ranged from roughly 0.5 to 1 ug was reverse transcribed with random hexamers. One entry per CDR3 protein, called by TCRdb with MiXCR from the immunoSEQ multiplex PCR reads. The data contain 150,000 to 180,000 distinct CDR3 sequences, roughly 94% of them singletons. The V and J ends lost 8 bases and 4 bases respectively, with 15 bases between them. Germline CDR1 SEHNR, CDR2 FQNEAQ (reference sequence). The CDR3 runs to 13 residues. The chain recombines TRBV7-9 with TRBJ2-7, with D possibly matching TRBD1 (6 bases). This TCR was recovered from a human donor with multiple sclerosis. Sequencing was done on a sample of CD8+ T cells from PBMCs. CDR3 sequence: CASGGRGRYEQYF. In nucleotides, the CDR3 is TGTGCCAGCGGTGGCAGGGGCAGGTACGAGCAGTACTTC.